This T cell receptor (beta chain) was obtained from a study of patients and donors after allogeneic stem cell transplantation. Trimming left V 2 bases short and J 4 bases short, with 11 bases between. Germline assignment: CDR1 ENHRY and CDR2 SYGVKD. The CDR3 has 14 amino acids. TCRdb ran MiXCR on the RT-PCR reads and lists one entry per CDR3 protein. This sample has about 960,000 distinct CDR3 sequences; about 20% occur once, and the top ten carry around 6%. This clonotype was detected only a few times. This TCR was recovered from a human donor who was either an allogeneic HSCT recipient or a stem cell or donor lymphocyte infusion donor (not recorded which). It is not recorded whose cells these are; they may come from a transplant donor. Source material: blood, either unsorted or a sorted T cell fraction (not recorded which). The V call is TRBV10-3, the J call TRBJ1-2; TRBD1 is a possible D gene (5 bases). CDR3 bases: TGTGCCATCAGTGAGGCAGGGATTGTCTATGGCTACACCTTC. Translation gives CAISEAGIVYGYTF.